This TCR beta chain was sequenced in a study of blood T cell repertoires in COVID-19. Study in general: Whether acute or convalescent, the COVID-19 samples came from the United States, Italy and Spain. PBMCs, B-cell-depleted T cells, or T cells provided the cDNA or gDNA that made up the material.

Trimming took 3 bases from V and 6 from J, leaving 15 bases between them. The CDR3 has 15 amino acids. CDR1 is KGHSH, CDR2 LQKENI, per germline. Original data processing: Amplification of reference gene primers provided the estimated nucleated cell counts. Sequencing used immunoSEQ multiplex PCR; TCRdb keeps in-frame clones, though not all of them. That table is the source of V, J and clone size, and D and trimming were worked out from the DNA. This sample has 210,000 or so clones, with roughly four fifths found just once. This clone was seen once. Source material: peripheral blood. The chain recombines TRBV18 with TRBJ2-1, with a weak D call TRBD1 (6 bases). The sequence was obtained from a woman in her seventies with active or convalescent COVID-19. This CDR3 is CASSPLGAQINEQFF. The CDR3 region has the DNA TGTGCCAGCTCACCTTTGGGGGCGCAGATCAATGAGCAGTTCTTC.